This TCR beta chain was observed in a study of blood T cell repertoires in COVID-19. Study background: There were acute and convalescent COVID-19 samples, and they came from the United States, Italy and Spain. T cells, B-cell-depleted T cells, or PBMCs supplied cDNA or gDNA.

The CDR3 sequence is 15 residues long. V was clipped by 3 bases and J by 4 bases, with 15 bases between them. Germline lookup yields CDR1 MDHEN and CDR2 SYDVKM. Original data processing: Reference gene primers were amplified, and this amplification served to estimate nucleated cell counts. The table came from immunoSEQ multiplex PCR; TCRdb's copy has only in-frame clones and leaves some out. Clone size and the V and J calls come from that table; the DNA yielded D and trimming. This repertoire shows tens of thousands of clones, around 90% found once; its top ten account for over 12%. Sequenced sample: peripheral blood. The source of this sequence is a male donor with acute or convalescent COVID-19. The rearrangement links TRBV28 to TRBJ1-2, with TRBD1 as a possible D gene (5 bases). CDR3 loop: CASSFGSGSFYGYTF. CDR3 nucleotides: TGTGCCAGCAGTTTTGGATCAGGGTCGTTCTATGGCTACACCTTC.